This TCR beta chain was retrieved from a study of blood T cell repertoires in COVID-19. Study information: The cDNA or gDNA used as material had been derived from T cells, B-cell-depleted T cells, or PBMCs.

Assay used: immunoSEQ multiplex PCR; TCRdb lists only in-frame clones, some missing. The sample records 180,000 or so clones, roughly 85% being singletons. Germline V gene lookup returns CDR1 LGHDT and CDR2 YNNKEL (reference sequence). J lost 2 bases, V lost 4 bases, and 7 bases had no gene match. The CDR3 spans 15 residues. Participants spanned ages roughly 18 to 90 years and resided in roughly 22 US areas. Cohort 3 donors were reported recovered after two negative PCRs, clearance, or symptom resolution. This clone was seen once. Specimen: PBMCs or T cells enriched from blood (not recorded which). This TCR was sampled from a man aged 35-49 years who had recovered from COVID-19. The chain joins TRBV3-1 (or the pseudogene TRBV3-2) to TRBJ2-5, with 7 bases fitting TRBD2. The CDR3 loop is CASSPPSGYQETQYF. The CDR3 DNA follows: TGTGCCAGCAGCCCACCTAGCGGATATCAAGAGACCCAGTACTTC.